These 17 T cell receptor beta chains were sequenced from one sample in a study of human T cells and chemical hapten exposure. MiXCR was run by TCRdb on the RACE reads, yielding one entry per CDR3 protein. The sample comprises under 200,000 distinct CDR3 sequences, 28% of which are singletons, and 2.1% rests with the top ten. The time point denotes: patch test 3, about 24 weeks after DPC sensitization. Specified treatment: therapeutic diphenylcyclopropenone sensitization with weekly scalp DPC. The source material was whole blood, sampled in connection with sensitization to the hapten diphenylcyclopropenone (DPC). Receptor source: a young woman with alopecia areata. Some clones in this sample may be carry-over from other donors' samples.

This clonotype came up a few times. The J gene is TRBJ1-3, the V gene TRBV4-1; 7 bases map to TRBD1. CDR1 is MGHRA, CDR2 YSYEKL, per germline. V was clipped by 4 bases and J by 1 base; unmatched bases: 4. This CDR3 contains 15 residues. In DNA, the CDR3 is TGCGCCAGCAGCCTTCAGGGGGAATCTGGAAACACCATATATTTT. It is translated as CASSLQGESGNTIYF.

The rearrangement joins TRBV10-3 to TRBJ2-7; D possibly corresponds to TRBD1 (6 bases). CDR1 is ENHRY and CDR2 is SYGVKD in the germline V gene. Trimming took off 4 bases at V and 2 bases at J, with 9 bases between the two ends. The CDR3 contains 13 residues. The CDR3 sequence: CAISAGQTYEQYF. In DNA, the CDR3 is TGTGCCATCAGTGCTGGACAGACCTACGAGCAGTACTTC.

The genes are TRBV13 and TRBJ2-7, with D perhaps matching TRBD1 or TRBD2 (5 bases each). V lost 0 bases, J lost 4 bases, and 13 bases lay in between. This CDR3 is built from 15 residues. From germline, CDR1 is PRHDT and CDR2 FYEKMQ (reference sequence). CDR3 sequence (DNA): TGTGCCAGCAGCTTAGGCGGGGCCGGGGATTACGAGCAGTACTTC. Protein product: CASSLGGAGDYEQYF.

CDR3 residues: CSARVPNRGRNQPQHF. The CDR3 nucleotides are TGCAGTGCTAGAGTCCCTAACAGGGGACGGAATCAGCCCCAGCATTTT. This chain uses TRBV20-1 with TRBJ1-5, with TRBD1 matching over 7 bases. V shed 1 base, J shed 4 bases, and the junction held 10 bases outside the gene matches. The CDR3 runs 16 residues. The V gene's germline CDR1 is DFQATT and CDR2 SNEGSKA (reference sequence).

The CDR3 region is CASSQVPRTLGSQPQHF. For the CDR3, the DNA is TGTGCCAGCAGCCAAGTTCCCAGGACTCTGGGGAGTCAGCCCCAGCATTTT. The chain links TRBV4-2 to TRBJ1-5; no reliable D call. Deletions cut 1 base from V and 6 bases from J, with 19 bases between. The CDR3 extends over 17 amino acids. The germline CDR1 and CDR2 sequences are LGHNA and YNFKEQ.

The chain combines TRBV29-1 with TRBJ2-3; a weak D match, TRBD2 (6 bases). Germline CDR1 SQVTM, CDR2 ANQGSEA. This CDR3 has 14 residues. Trimming cost V 1 base and J 8 bases, with 16 bases left between them. The chain's CDR3 is CSVEVPGERGTQYF. DNA for the CDR3: TGCAGCGTTGAAGTCCCGGGAGAAAGGGGTACGCAGTATTTT.

This clonotype was observed a handful of times. The rearrangement links TRBV6-6 to TRBJ2-7; 9 nucleotides line up with TRBD1. CDR3 length: 14 residues. Germline loops: CDR1 MNHNY, CDR2 SVGAGI (reference sequence). Trimming removed 7 bases from V and 5 bases from J; junction bases left unmatched: 9. The chain's CDR3 is CASKIRQGVNEQYF. The CDR3 nucleotides read TGTGCCAGCAAAATTAGACAGGGGGTCAACGAGCAGTACTTC.

The chain joins TRBV6-2 or TRBV6-3 to TRBJ1-2; D is unclear. The CDR3 consists of 15 residues. V dropped 5 bases and J dropped 0 bases, with 13 bases sitting between them. Germline V lookup: CDR1 MNHEY, CDR2 SVGEGT. CDR3 nucleotides: TGTGCCAGCAGTGACGTTTTAATAGCTAACTATGGCTACACCTTC. It is translated as CASSDVLIANYGYTF.

The CDR3 nucleotides are TGTGCCAGCGGGATCCAGGGGGCCAATCAGCCCCAGCATTTT. This translates into CASGIQGANQPQHF. J is TRBJ1-5 and V is TRBV6-2 or TRBV6-3; 8 bases agree with TRBD1. Unmatched junction bases numbered 6, after V lost 8 bases and J lost 3 bases. Germline CDR1 and CDR2: MNHEY and SVGEGT. The length of the CDR3 is 14 residues.

This clonotype appeared once. The rearrangement uses TRBV12-3 or TRBV12-4 and TRBJ1-2; possible D gene TRBD1, 5 bases. CDR3 size: 12 residues. Trimming stripped 8 bases from V and 8 bases from J, with 15 bases between. The CDR3 sequence: CASRGGRDGYTF. CDR3 bases: TGTGCCAGCCGGGGGGGTAGGGACGGCTACACCTTC.

The chain employs TRBV20-1 and TRBJ2-3; no firm D call. The CDR3 spans 11 residues. V lost 7 bases to trimming and J lost 5 bases, with 10 bases between them. CDR1 is DFQATT and CDR2 is SNEGSKA in the germline V gene (reference sequence). CDR3: CSERKGDTQYF. The CDR3 bases are TGCAGTGAGAGGAAGGGAGATACGCAGTATTTT.

The chain has TRBV20-1 and TRBJ2-1, with TRBD2 matching over 13 bases. CDR1 DFQATT and CDR2 SNEGSKA come from the germline V gene (reference sequence). CDR3 length: 14 amino acids. V gave up 5 bases and J gave up 9 bases; unmatched junction bases: 7. CDR3 sequence reads: CSARGTSGTGEQFF. In nucleotides, the CDR3 is TGCAGTGCTCGCGGGACTAGCGGGACTGGTGAGCAGTTCTTC.

The chain uses TRBV7-9 and TRBJ1-5, with D possibly being TRBD1 (5 bases). Trimming stripped 2 bases from V and 4 bases from J, with 12 bases between. CDR1 and CDR2 from the germline V gene are SEHNR and FQNEAQ (reference sequence). The CDR3 is 15 amino acids. The CDR3 spells CASSLFGQGNQPQHF. CDR3 in DNA: TGTGCCAGCAGCTTATTTGGGCAGGGAAATCAGCCCCAGCATTTT.

This clonotype was seen many times. The V call is TRBV9, the J call TRBJ2-1, with 8 bases matching TRBD2. Germline V gene data show CDR1 as SGDLS and CDR2 as YYNGEE. The CDR3 extends over 15 amino acids. The ends lost 4 bases at V and 6 bases at J; junction bases unmatched: 9. This CDR3 reads CASSHREGPLNEQFF. CDR3 sequence (DNA): TGTGCCAGCAGCCATCGGGAGGGTCCACTCAATGAGCAGTTCTTC. The complete variable domain, with remaining parts taken from reference TRBV9 and TRBJ2-1, reads DSGVTQTPKHLITATGQRVTLRCSPRSGDLSVYWYQQSLDQGLQFLIQYYNGEERAKGNILERFSAQQFPDLHSELNLSSLELGDSALYFCASSHREGPLNEQFFGPGTRLTVL.

The V and J genes are TRBV29-1 and TRBJ2-1; D possibly corresponds to TRBD1 (6 bases). The CDR3 length is 12 residues. Germline V gene data show CDR1 as SQVTM and CDR2 as ANQGSEA. Trimming cost V 7 bases and J 3 bases, with 10 bases left between them. CDR3: CSGRGGYNEQFF. The CDR3 bases are TGCAGCGGCAGGGGCGGCTACAATGAGCAGTTCTTC.

This clonotype was counted only a few times. The CDR3, as DNA: TGCAGCGTTGAAGAGGGGGCCCTGGGAGATACGCAGTATTTT. Its translation is CSVEEGALGDTQYF. The gene calls are TRBV29-1 and TRBJ2-3; perhaps TRBD1 as D (6 bases). V lost 0 bases and J 5 bases, leaving 12 bases between the germline ends. This CDR3 contains 14 residues. Germline V gives CDR1 SQVTM, CDR2 ANQGSEA.

Only a few counts were recorded for this clonotype. The chain links TRBV6-2 or TRBV6-3 to TRBJ2-2; D is possibly TRBD1 (6 bases). The germline CDR1 and CDR2 sequences are MNHEY and SVGEGT. The CDR3 has 13 residues. V was cut by 5 bases and J by 7 bases, with 11 bases left in between. The CDR3 region has the DNA TGTGCCAGCAGTCTACAGGGTATCGGGGAGCTGTTTTTT. It codes for CASSLQGIGELFF.